The entry below gives a single T cell receptor (beta chain) sequence along with its context. The sample belongs to a study of blood T cell repertoires in COVID-19. Overall study context: The United States, Italy and Spain were the sources of the acute and convalescent COVID-19 samples. Nucleic acid was either cDNA or gDNA, and it came from T cells, B-cell-depleted T cells, or PBMCs.

The CDR3 sequence is 11 residues long. Trimming removed 6 bases from V and 7 bases from J, with 12 bases in between. The germline CDR1 and CDR2 sequences are SQVTM and ANQGSEA. Two negative PCRs, clearance, or symptom resolution had been documented for recovered Cohort 3 donors. Here immunoSEQ multiplex PCR was the method, and the copy in TCRdb shows in-frame clones only, minus some. In the table there are approximately 210,000 clones, 70% to 90% of which are singletons. V and J are TRBV29-1 and TRBJ1-1; a possible D gene is TRBD1 (6 bases). The sequence came from a young woman who had recovered from COVID-19. Sequencing was carried out using PBMCs or T cells enriched from blood (not recorded which). The CDR3 sequence: CSVPQGFEAFF. The CDR3 coding sequence is TGCAGCGTCCCCCAGGGGTTTGAAGCTTTCTTT. Full variable domain (rest looked up from reference TRBV29-1 and TRBJ1-1): SAVISQKPSRDICQRGTSLTIQCQVDSQVTMMFWYRQQPGQSLTLIATANQGSEATYESGFVIDKFPISRPNLTFSTLTVSNMSPEDSSIYLCSVPQGFEAFFGQGTRLTVV.